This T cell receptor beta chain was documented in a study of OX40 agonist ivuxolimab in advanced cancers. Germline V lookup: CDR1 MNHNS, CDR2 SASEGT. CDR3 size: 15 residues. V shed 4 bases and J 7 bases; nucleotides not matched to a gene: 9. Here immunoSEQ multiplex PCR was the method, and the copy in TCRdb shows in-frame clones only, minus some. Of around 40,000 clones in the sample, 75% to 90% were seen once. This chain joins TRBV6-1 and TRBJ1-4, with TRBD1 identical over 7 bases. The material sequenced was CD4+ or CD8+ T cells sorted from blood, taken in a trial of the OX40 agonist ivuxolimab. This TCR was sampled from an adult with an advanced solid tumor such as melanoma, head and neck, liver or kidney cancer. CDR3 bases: TGTGCCAGCAGTGTCCGGACAGGTGCTAGTGAAAAACTGTTTTTT. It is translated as CASSVRTGASEKLFF.